Here is one T cell receptor (beta chain) with its context. This entry is derived from a study of CD8 T cells in Susac syndrome. CDR1 and CDR2 (germline): SEHNR, FQNEAQ (reference sequence). The CDR3 extends over 16 amino acids. V dropped 5 bases and J dropped 2 bases, with 15 bases sitting between them. RNA was extracted with the RNeasy kit, and a quantity of 0.5 to 1 ug was reverse transcribed using random hexamers. Amplification of TCR beta CDR3 was carried out by immunoSEQ multiplex PCR, which covered 54 Vbeta and 13 Jbeta segments. TCRdb processed the immunoSEQ multiplex PCR reads anew with MiXCR; each CDR3 protein has one entry. Of roughly 400,000 distinct CDR3 sequences in the sample, roughly 85% were seen once.

The genes are TRBV7-9 and TRBJ2-2; no firm D call. This clonotype was sampled from a human donor with multiple sclerosis. Sequencing was carried out using CD8+ T cells from PBMCs. The CDR3 spells CASSRMLLRNTGELFF. For the CDR3, the DNA is TGTGCCAGCAGCAGGATGCTCCTCCGCAACACCGGGGAGCTGTTTTTT.